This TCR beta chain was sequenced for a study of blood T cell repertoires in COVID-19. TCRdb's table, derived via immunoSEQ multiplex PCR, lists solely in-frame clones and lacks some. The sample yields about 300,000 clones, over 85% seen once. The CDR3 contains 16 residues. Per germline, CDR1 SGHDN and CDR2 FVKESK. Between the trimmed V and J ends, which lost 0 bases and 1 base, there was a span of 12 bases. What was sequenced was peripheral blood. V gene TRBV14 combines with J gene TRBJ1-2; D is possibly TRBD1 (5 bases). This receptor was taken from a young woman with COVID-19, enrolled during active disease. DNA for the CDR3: TGTGCCAGCAGCCAAGATTGGGGCGGTTTTAACTATGGCTACACCTTC. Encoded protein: CASSQDWGGFNYGYTF.